This TCR beta chain was identified in a study of PD-L1 blockade in urothelial cancer. Study-wide background: Beginning at some point between 2012 and 2014, patients received atezolizumab, given as 1,200 mg intravenously every 3 weeks. Enrolled patients had been treated previously with 0 to 3 chemotherapy regimens. At 6 weeks and at 3 weeks (second dose) after treatment start, blood was analyzed. Study-wide points: Blood clones associated with the tumor expanded more at 3 weeks in durable-benefit patients.

Libraries were prepared by immunoSEQ multiplex PCR; TCRdb keeps only in-frame clonotypes and omits some of them. Of more than 40,000 clones listed, around four fifths were seen once; the top ten hold 1.5% to 2%. Time point described: pretreatment peripheral blood. The CDR3 runs to 15 residues. The V and J ends lost 0 bases and 7 bases, in that order; junction bases with no gene match: 5. Germline V gene lookup returns CDR1 SGHDT and CDR2 YYEEEE. This clone came up once. Its antigen is unknown. The rearrangement joins TRBV5-6 to TRBJ1-2; 11 nucleotides line up with TRBD1. The input for sequencing was PBMCs, taken around atezolizumab (anti-PD-L1) treatment. This clonotype was sampled from a man aged 50-59 years with urothelial cancer. The CDR3 bases are TGTGCCAGCAGCTTGGATCGGACAGGGGGCGGTGGCTACACCTTC. It codes for CASSLDRTGGGGYTF.